This record concerns one T cell receptor beta chain sequence. Some clones are missing from TCRdb's copy, which holds only in-frame ones; the method was immunoSEQ multiplex PCR. Of just under 20,000 clones listed, roughly 80% were seen once; the top ten hold roughly 4.5%. The data originate from a study of T cells in localized non-small cell lung cancer. Germline CDR1 is SGDLS and CDR2 is YYNGEE. The CDR3 contains 13 residues. Germline trimming cut 4 bases from V and 6 bases from J; bases unmatched to any gene: 3. This specimen was peripheral blood, taken before any cancer treatment. The clonotype was recovered from a man aged 40 to 70 with stage I lung adenocarcinoma. The chain has TRBV9 and TRBJ1-4; 7 nucleotides line up with TRBD1. CDR3 coding DNA: TGTGCCAGCAGCCCAGGGGGATATGAAAAACTGTTTTTT. This codes for CASSPGGYEKLFF.